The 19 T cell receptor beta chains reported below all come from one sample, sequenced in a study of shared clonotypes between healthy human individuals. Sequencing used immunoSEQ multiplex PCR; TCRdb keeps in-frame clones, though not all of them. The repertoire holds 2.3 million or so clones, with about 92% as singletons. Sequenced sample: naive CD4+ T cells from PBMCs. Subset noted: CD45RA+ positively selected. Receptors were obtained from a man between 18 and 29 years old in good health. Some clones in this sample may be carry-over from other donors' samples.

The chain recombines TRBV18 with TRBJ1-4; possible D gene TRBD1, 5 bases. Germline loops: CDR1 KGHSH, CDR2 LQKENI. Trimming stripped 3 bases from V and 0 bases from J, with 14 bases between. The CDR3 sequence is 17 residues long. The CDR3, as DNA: TGTGCCAGCTCACCTCAGGGTCTTCCATCAACTAATGAAAAACTGTTTTTT. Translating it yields CASSPQGLPSTNEKLFF.

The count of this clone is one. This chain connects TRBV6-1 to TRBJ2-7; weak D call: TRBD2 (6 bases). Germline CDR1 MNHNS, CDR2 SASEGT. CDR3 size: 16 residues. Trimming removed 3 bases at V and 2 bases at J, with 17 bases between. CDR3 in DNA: TGTGCCAGCAGTGATGCTGGGGGGTTATCGCCCTACGAGCAGTACTTC. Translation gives CASSDAGGLSPYEQYF.

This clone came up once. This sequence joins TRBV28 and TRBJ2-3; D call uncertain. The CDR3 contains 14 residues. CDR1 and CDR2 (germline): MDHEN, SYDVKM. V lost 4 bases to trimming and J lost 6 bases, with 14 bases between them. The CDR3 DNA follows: TGTGCCAGCAGTTCCCCAAAGGGTTGGGATACGCAGTATTTT. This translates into CASSSPKGWDTQYF. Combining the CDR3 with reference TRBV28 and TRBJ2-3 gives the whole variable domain DVKVTQSSRYLVKRTGEKVFLECVQDMDHENMFWYRQDPGLGLRLIYFSYDVKMKEKGDIPEGYSVSREKKERFSLILESASTNQTSMYLCASSSPKGWDTQYFGPGTRLTVL.

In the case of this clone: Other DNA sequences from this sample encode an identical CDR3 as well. CDR3 region: CASSPDTYEQYF. The CDR3 DNA is TGTGCCAGCTCACCGGACACCTACGAGCAGTACTTC. The chain recombines TRBV18 with TRBJ2-7; D may be TRBD1 (5 bases). This CDR3 is 12 amino acids long. Germline CDR1 reads KGHSH; CDR2 reads LQKENI. Trimming took off 3 bases at V and 2 bases at J, with 5 bases between the two ends.

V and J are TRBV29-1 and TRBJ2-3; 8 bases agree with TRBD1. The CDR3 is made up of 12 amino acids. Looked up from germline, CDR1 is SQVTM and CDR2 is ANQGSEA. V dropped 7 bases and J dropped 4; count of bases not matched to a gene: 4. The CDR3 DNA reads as TGCAGCGGTATACAGGGGGCAGATACGCAGTATTTT. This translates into CSGIQGADTQYF.

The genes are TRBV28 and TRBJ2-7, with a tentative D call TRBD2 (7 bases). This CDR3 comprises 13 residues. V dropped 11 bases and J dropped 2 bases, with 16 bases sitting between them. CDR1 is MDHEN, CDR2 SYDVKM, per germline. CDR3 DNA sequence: TGTGCCCATCGGAGGGGGAGGGCCTACGAGCAGTACTTC. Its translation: CAHRRGRAYEQYF. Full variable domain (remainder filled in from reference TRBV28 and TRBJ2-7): DVKVTQSSRYLVKRTGEKVFLECVQDMDHENMFWYRQDPGLGLRLIYFSYDVKMKEKGDIPEGYSVSREKKERFSLILESASTNQTSMYLCAHRRGRAYEQYFGPGTRLTVT.

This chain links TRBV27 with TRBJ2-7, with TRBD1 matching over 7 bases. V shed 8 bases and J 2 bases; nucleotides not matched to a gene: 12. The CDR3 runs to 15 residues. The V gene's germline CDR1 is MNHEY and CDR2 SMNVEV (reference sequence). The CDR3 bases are TGTGCCAGCCGCAAACCCGGGACAGCGACCTACGAGCAGTACTTC. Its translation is CASRKPGTATYEQYF.

CDR3: CASSPSGAGVSTEQYF. The CDR3 coding sequence is TGTGCCAGCTCACCCTCGGGGGCGGGGGTATCTACTGAGCAGTACTTC. The gene calls are TRBV18 and TRBJ2-7; weak D call: TRBD2 (7 bases). Trimming shortened V by 3 bases and J by 7 bases, and 22 bases separated the two germline ends. The germline V gene encodes CDR1 KGHSH and CDR2 LQKENI. This CDR3 region has 16 residues.

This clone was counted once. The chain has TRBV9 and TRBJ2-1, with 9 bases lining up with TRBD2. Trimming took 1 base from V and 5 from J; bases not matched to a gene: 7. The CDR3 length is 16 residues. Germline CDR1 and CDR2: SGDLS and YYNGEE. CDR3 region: CASSVWAGTSNNEQFF. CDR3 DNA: TGTGCCAGCAGCGTATGGGCTGGGACTAGCAACAATGAGCAGTTCTTC.

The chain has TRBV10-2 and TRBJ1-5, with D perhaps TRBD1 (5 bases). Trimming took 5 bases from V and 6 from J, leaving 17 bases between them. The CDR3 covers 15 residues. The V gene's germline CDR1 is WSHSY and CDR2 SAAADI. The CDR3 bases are TGCGCCAGCAGTTACGGCGCCCCCAGGGTTCAGCCCCAGCATTTT. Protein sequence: CASSYGAPRVQPQHF.

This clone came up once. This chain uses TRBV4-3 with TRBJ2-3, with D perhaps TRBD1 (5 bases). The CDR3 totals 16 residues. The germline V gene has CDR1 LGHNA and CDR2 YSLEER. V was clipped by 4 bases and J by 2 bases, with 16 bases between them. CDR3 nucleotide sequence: TGCGCCAGCAGCCCATATAGGGGCGGATTCACAGATACGCAGTATTTT. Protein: CASSPYRGGFTDTQYF.

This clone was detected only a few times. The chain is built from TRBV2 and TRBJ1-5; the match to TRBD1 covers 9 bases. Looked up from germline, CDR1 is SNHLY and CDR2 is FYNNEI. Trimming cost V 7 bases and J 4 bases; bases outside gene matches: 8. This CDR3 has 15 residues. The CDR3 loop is CASIGRQGVNQPQHF. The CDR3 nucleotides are TGTGCCAGCATTGGAAGACAGGGGGTTAATCAGCCCCAGCATTTT.

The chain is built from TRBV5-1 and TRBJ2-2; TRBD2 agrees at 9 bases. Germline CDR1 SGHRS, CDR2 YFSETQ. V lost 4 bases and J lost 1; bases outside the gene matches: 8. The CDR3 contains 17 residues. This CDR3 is CASSKPGLAQNTGELFF. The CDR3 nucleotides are TGCGCCAGCAGCAAACCGGGACTAGCTCAGAACACCGGGGAGCTGTTTTTT.

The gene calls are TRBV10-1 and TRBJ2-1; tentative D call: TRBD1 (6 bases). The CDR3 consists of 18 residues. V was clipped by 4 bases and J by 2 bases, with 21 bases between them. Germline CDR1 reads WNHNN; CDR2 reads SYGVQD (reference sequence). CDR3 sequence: CASSVAQGWTPAYNEQFF. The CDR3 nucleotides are TGCGCCAGCAGTGTTGCCCAGGGGTGGACGCCGGCCTACAATGAGCAGTTCTTC.

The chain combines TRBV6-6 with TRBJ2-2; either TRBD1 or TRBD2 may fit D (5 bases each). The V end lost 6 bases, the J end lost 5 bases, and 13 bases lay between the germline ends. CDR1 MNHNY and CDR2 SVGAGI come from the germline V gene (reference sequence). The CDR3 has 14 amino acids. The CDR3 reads CASRAGTVTGELFF. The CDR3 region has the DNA TGTGCCAGCAGGGCCGGGACGGTGACCGGGGAGCTGTTTTTT.

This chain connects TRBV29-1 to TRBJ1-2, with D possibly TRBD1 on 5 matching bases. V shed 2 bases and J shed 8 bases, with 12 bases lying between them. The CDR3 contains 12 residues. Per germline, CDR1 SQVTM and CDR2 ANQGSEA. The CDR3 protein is CSVEIPGSGYTF. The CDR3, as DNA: TGCAGCGTTGAAATTCCAGGGTCCGGCTACACCTTC.

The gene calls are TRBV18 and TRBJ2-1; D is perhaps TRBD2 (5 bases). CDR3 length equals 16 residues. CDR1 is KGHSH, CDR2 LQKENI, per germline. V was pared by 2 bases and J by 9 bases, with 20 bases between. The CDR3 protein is CASSPRGSTLRGEQFF. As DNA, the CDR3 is TGTGCCAGCTCACCAAGAGGGAGTACCCTACGAGGTGAGCAGTTCTTC.

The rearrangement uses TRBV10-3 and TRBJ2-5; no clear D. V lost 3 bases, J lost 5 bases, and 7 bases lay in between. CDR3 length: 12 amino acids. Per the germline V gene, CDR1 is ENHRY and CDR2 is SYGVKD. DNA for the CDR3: TGTGCCATCAGTGAACCGAGGGAGACCCAGTACTTC. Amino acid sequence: CAISEPRETQYF.

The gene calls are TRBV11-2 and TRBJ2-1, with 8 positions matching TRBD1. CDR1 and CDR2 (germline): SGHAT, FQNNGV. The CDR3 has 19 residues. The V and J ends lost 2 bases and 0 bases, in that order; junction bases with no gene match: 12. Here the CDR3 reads CASSLRYRDRLGSYNEQFF. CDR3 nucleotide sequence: TGTGCCAGCAGCTTACGATATAGGGACAGGCTTGGCTCCTACAATGAGCAGTTCTTC.